The source of this T cell receptor (beta chain) is a study of T cells in Graves' hyperthyroidism and ophthalmopathy. Overall study findings and caveats: Most clonotypes expanded in thyroid above 0.001 were likewise present in blood. Classification by a 13 V-J model distinguished ophthalmopathy from stable hyperthyroidism.

Reasons for excluding patients were uncontrolled infection, other autoimmune disease, pregnancy or lactation. The CDR3 has 12 amino acids. Germline loops: CDR1 SEHNR, CDR2 FQNEAQ (reference sequence). V was cut by 0 bases and J by 7 bases, with 6 bases left in between. TCR beta CDR3 regions were amplified from RNA transcripts. First-round RT-PCR targeting the TCR CDR3 was performed with the HTBI primer set. TCRdb recomputed calls from the multiplex PCR reads with MiXCR, one row per CDR3 protein. The table lists about 500,000 distinct CDR3 sequences, around 43% of them singletons. This clonotype was seen a few times. The antigen is not known.

Specimen: peripheral blood or thyroid tissue (not recorded which). The rearrangement joins TRBV7-9 to TRBJ1-2; D is possibly TRBD1 (5 bases). The origin of this receptor is an adult woman with Graves' disease, either hyperthyroidism or ophthalmopathy (not recorded which). CDR3 region: CASSLAGVGYTF. The DNA for the CDR3 is TGTGCCAGCAGCTTAGCAGGGGTTGGCTACACCTTC. Using reference TRBV7-9 and TRBJ1-2 for the parts outside the CDR3, the full variable domain is DTGVSQNPRHKITKRGQNVTFRCDPISEHNRLYWYRQTLGQGPEFLTYFQNEAQLEKSRLLSDRFSAERPKGSFSTLEIQRTEQGDSAMYLCASSLAGVGYTFGSGTRLTVV.